This T cell receptor beta chain was recorded in a study of cytomegalovirus exposure and HLA in healthy donors. Trimming took 6 bases from V and 2 from J, leaving 14 bases between them. CDR3 length: 14 amino acids. Germline assignment: CDR1 SGHDN and CDR2 FVKESK. The PCR made use of 60 Vbeta and 13 Jbeta primers. Clones were sequenced by immunoSEQ multiplex PCR, and TCRdb holds only the in-frame ones, with some missing. The data contain 55,000 to 90,000 clones, around 77% of them seen just once; the ten biggest clones take up 5.5% to 7%. The material sequenced was PBMCs. This TCR was recovered from a middle-aged man in good health and CMV-seronegative. This chain connects TRBV14 to TRBJ2-7; D possibly corresponds to TRBD2 (5 bases). The CDR3 sequence: CASRPSDGTYEQYF. CDR3 nucleotides: TGTGCCAGCAGACCGTCGGACGGGACCTACGAGCAGTACTTC. Looking up the rest from reference TRBV14 and TRBJ2-7 gives the full variable domain: EAGVTQFPSHSVIEKGQTVTLRCDPISGHDNLYWYRRVMGKEIKFLLHFVKESKQDESGMPNNRFLAERTGGTYSTLKVQPAELEDSGVYFCASRPSDGTYEQYFGPGTRLTVT.